This T cell receptor beta chain comes out of a study of early T cells in non-severe SARS-CoV-2 infection. Each CDR3 protein gets one entry after TCRdb re-called the 5' RACE reads with MiXCR. The sample holds some 32,000 distinct CDR3 sequences, around 6% seen once. With 2 bases removed from V and 10 bases from J, the gap between germline ends came to 13 bases. The CDR3 length is 13 residues. Germline V CDR1 and CDR2: SGHTA, FQGNSA. V gene TRBV7-2 combines with J gene TRBJ2-3; TRBD2 is a possible D gene (5 bases). This clonotype was sampled from an adult who was a healthcare worker with PCR-confirmed SARS-CoV-2 infection or an uninfected control (not recorded which). The material sequenced was whole blood. The CDR3 spells CASSLPEVLSQYF. Written as DNA, the CDR3 is TGTGCCAGCAGCTTACCGGAGGTGTTGTCGCAGTATTTT.